A selection of T cell receptor beta chains follows, all from one sample in a study of a mutant IDH1 vaccine in newly diagnosed glioma. Some clones are missing from TCRdb's copy, which holds only in-frame ones; the method was immunoSEQ multiplex PCR. Of 85,000 to 100,000 clones listed, around 90% are singletons. Sequences were derived from PBMCs, sampled from a glioma patient treated with radiotherapy, temozolomide or both. The receptor set was obtained from a woman aged 50 to 60 with glioma. CDR3s include the opening cysteine and the closing phenylalanine or tryptophan. The order of the fields is V gene, CDR3 length, D gene, clone size, J gene, CDR3 protein, CDR3 DNA. A D gene is named only where the DNA matches it firmly. Clone size is stated in some rows and not others, as once, few, many or a class when expanded.

TRBV28	17	TRBD2	NA	TRBJ2-1	CASSLVLPSGTSNEQFF	TGTGCCAGCAGCTTAGTTTTGCCTTCCGGGACTAGCAATGAGCAGTTCTTC
TRBV5-1	13	NA	NA	TRBJ1-2	CASSITGAYGYTF	TGCGCCAGCAGCATAACAGGAGCCTATGGCTACACCTTC
TRBV6-1	15	TRBD1	NA	TRBJ1-2	CASSGTGGANYGYTF	TGTGCCAGCAGCGGGACAGGGGGAGCTAACTATGGCTACACCTTC
TRBV15	13	NA	NA	TRBJ1-1	CATTQGENTEAFF	TGTGCCACCACACAGGGAGAGAACACTGAAGCTTTCTTT
TRBV19	12	NA	NA	TRBJ2-1	CASTSTKNEQFF	TGTGCCAGTACCTCTACGAAGAATGAGCAGTTCTTC
TRBV27	16	TRBD1	NA	TRBJ1-2	CASSFGGRTGAYGYTF	TGTGCCAGCAGTTTTGGAGGTCGGACAGGGGCCTACGGCTACACCTTC
TRBV12-2	16	NA	NA	TRBJ2-7	CASRLAGQPTLYEQYF	TGTGCAAGTCGCTTAGCGGGACAGCCAACGCTCTACGAGCAGTACTTC
TRBV5-1	14	NA	NA	TRBJ2-5	CASSSGQMQETQYF	TGCGCCAGCTCATCCGGACAGATGCAAGAGACCCAGTACTTC
TRBV7-3	13	NA	NA	TRBJ2-3	CASSSVGGDTQYF	TGTGCCAGCAGCTCCGTAGGGGGGGATACGCAGTATTTT
TRBV7-9	17	NA	NA	TRBJ2-6	CASSVGVGNSGANVLTF	TGTGCCAGCAGCGTGGGGGTCGGTAACTCTGGGGCCAACGTCCTGACTTTC
TRBV2	13	NA	NA	TRBJ2-5	CASSPRDPQTQYF	TGTGCCAGCAGTCCTCGGGACCCCCAAACCCAGTACTTC
TRBV27	14	NA	NA	TRBJ1-5	CASRIGGSNQPQHF	TGTGCCAGCAGGATTGGGGGAAGCAATCAGCCCCAGCATTTT
TRBV5-1	14	TRBD2	NA	TRBJ2-7	CASSPGTSGAEQYF	TGCGCCAGCAGCCCCGGGACTAGCGGAGCAGAGCAGTACTTC
TRBV15	12	NA	NA	TRBJ1-2	CATSREGDGYTF	TGTGCCACCAGCAGGGAGGGGGATGGCTACACCTTC
TRBV19	15	TRBD2	NA	TRBJ2-1	CASSIRLAGGSEQFF	TGTGCCAGTAGTATCAGGCTAGCGGGAGGTAGTGAGCAGTTCTTC
TRBV4-1	15	NA	NA	TRBJ1-5	CASSPAGPSNQPQHF	TGCGCCAGCAGCCCCGCTGGACCTAGCAATCAGCCCCAGCATTTT
TRBV5-1	17	NA	NA	TRBJ1-2	CASSDDPDALLRYGYTF	TGCGCCAGCAGCGATGACCCCGACGCCTTACTACGCTATGGCTACACCTTC
TRBV7-1	16	TRBD1	NA	TRBJ1-5	CASSRRGQYNNQPQHF	TGTGCCAGCAGCCGAAGGGGGCAGTACAATAATCAGCCCCAGCATTTT
TRBV10-2	14	TRBD2	NA	TRBJ2-5	CASIPAGIQETQYF	TGCGCCAGCATCCCAGCGGGGATACAAGAGACCCAGTACTTC
TRBV30	13	NA	NA	TRBJ1-4	CAWSVVPNEKLFF	TGTGCCTGGAGTGTAGTTCCCAATGAAAAACTGTTTTTT
TRBV29-1	14	NA	NA	TRBJ2-3	CSVGGSLGTDTQYF	TGCAGCGTTGGAGGCTCCTTGGGCACAGATACGCAGTATTTT
TRBV19	13	NA	NA	TRBJ1-6	CASSIGEHSPLHF	TGTGCCAGTAGTATAGGGGAGCATTCACCCCTCCACTTT
TRBV7-9	14	TRBD1	NA	TRBJ1-2	CASSLGTGGTVYTF	TGTGCCAGCAGCTTGGGGACAGGGGGTACGGTCTACACCTTC
TRBV6-5	12	TRBD1	NA	TRBJ1-2	CASSPRGGGYTF	TGTGCCAGCAGCCCCAGGGGGGGTGGCTACACCTTC
TRBV28	13	NA	NA	TRBJ1-5	CASRGRGNQPQHF	TGTGCCAGCAGGGGGAGGGGGAATCAGCCCCAGCATTTT
TRBV18	14	NA	NA	TRBJ1-4	CASSPKRSGEKLFF	TGTGCCAGCTCACCGAAAAGGAGTGGGGAAAAACTGTTTTTT
TRBV28	17	TRBD1	NA	TRBJ1-5	CASSLTLGTGVSQPQHF	TGTGCCAGCAGTCTGACCTTGGGGACAGGGGTGAGCCAGCCCCAGCATTTT
TRBV30	13	NA	NA	TRBJ2-7	CAWSVGQYSEQYF	TGTGCCTGGAGTGTGGGACAATACTCCGAGCAGTACTTC
TRBV6-4	15	NA	NA	TRBJ2-7	CASSYYLGSPYEQYF	TGTGCCAGCAGTTACTATCTAGGCTCCCCCTACGAGCAGTACTTC
TRBV19	15	NA	NA	TRBJ1-3	CASSSDGSSGNTIYF	TGTGCCAGTAGTAGCGACGGGTCCTCTGGAAACACCATATATTTT
TRBV7-2	14	TRBD1	few	TRBJ1-5	CASSSQTGEEPQHF	TGTGCCAGCAGCTCGCAGACAGGGGAAGAGCCCCAGCATTTT
TRBV25-1	16	TRBD2	NA	TRBJ2-1	CASSEGGLAVNNEQFF	TGTGCCAGCAGTGAGGGGGGACTAGCGGTCAACAATGAGCAGTTCTTC
TRBV7-2	17	TRBD2	once	TRBJ2-2	CASSPRLAGGHTGELFF	TGTGCCAGCAGCCCCCGACTAGCGGGAGGGCACACCGGGGAGCTGTTTTTT
TRBV30	15	TRBD1	NA	TRBJ2-5	CAWRRPLPGQPLRYF	TGTGCCTGGAGACGACCGCTACCGGGACAGCCCCTGAGGTACTTC
TRBV7-2	16	TRBD1	NA	TRBJ2-7	CASSPQGQGLSYEQYF	TGTGCCAGCAGCCCACAGGGACAGGGGCTATCCTACGAGCAGTACTTC
TRBV28	15	NA	NA	TRBJ1-2	CASTLSMTRTRGYTF	TGTGCCAGCACACTCAGCATGACTCGGACGAGAGGCTACACCTTC
TRBV28	13	NA	few	TRBJ1-6	CASSLPRGSPLHF	TGTGCCAGCAGTCTCCCTCGAGGATCACCCCTCCACTTT
TRBV10-3	14	NA	NA	TRBJ1-5	CAISEAAGHQPQHF	TGTGCCATCAGTGAAGCCGCAGGGCATCAGCCCCAGCATTTT